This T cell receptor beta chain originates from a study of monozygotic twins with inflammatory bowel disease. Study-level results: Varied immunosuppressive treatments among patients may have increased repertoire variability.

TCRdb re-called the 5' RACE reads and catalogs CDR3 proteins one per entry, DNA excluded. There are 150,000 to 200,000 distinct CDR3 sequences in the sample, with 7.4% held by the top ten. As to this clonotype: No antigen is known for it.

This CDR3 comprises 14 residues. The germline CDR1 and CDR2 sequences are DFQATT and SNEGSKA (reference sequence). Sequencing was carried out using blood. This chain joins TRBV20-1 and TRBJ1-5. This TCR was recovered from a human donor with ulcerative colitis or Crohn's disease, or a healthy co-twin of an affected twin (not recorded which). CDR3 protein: CSAIVPTSNQPQHF.